The source of this TCR beta chain is a study of Graves' ophthalmopathy and Graves' hyperthyroidism. Study conclusions and caveats: Blood also held most thyroid clonotypes expanded above 0.001 frequency.

Scientists amplified the TCR beta CDR3 regions from RNA transcripts. HTBI primers served in a first-round RT-PCR, which a second-round multiplex PCR followed. MiXCR, applied by TCRdb to the multiplex PCR reads, yields one record per CDR3 protein. The sample lists around 340,000 distinct CDR3 sequences, around a sixth occurring once. This CDR3 is 15 amino acids long. Germline CDR1 is LNHDA and CDR2 is SQIVND (reference sequence). This clonotype occurred a few times. Its antigen is not identified. A read error may explain this, as a much larger clone is one base away. Sequencing was done on a sample of peripheral blood. The sequence was collected from an adult man with Graves' ophthalmopathy. The rearrangement uses TRBV19 and TRBJ1-2; D remains ambiguous. The CDR3 DNA follows: TGTGTCAGTAGTACCACTTCTCGCACTAACTATGGCTACACCTTC. Encoded protein: CVSSTTSRTNYGYTF.